The rows below give T cell receptor beta chains drawn from one sample of a study of early T cells in non-severe SARS-CoV-2 infection. TCRdb analysed the 5' RACE reads with MiXCR anew, one entry per CDR3 protein. Of 70,000 or so distinct CDR3 sequences listed, about 9.4% were seen once; the top ten hold 6% to 8.5%. Specimen: whole blood, collected at baseline. The receptors stem from an adult who was a healthcare worker with PCR-confirmed SARS-CoV-2 infection or an uninfected control (not recorded which). Both conserved end residues are part of each CDR3. The D gene is left open where the match is weak. The size entry is marked missing in some rows and otherwise reads once, few, many or a size class.

V gene	clone size	J gene	D gene	CDR3 protein	CDR3 DNA
TRBV20-1	few	TRBJ1-3	TRBD1	CSARAGGGNTIYF	TGCAGTGCTCGGGCAGGGGGAGGAAACACCATATATTTT
TRBV28	.	TRBJ1-6	.	CASSSLGTSPLHF	TGTGCCAGCAGTTCCCTTGGGACTTCACCCCTCCACTTT
TRBV5-4	many	TRBJ2-1	.	CASSLGGAVKYNEQFF	TGTGCCAGCAGCTTAGGGGGAGCAGTAAAATACAATGAGCAGTTCTTC
TRBV2	few	TRBJ2-3	TRBD1	CASRKDRGRTDTQYF	TGTGCCAGCAGGAAGGACAGGGGACGCACAGATACGCAGTATTTT
TRBV20-1	.	TRBJ1-1	.	CSARSPWLNTEAFF	TGCAGTGCTAGAAGCCCGTGGCTGAACACTGAAGCTTTCTTT
TRBV12-3/TRBV12-4	few	TRBJ1-2	.	CASRPGGGYTF	TGTGCCAGCCGCCCCGGAGGAGGCTACACCTTC
TRBV7-9	many	TRBJ2-1	TRBD2	CASSLLMAGTSGVRNEQFF	TGTGCCAGCAGCTTATTGATGGCGGGTACTAGCGGGGTACGGAATGAGCAGTTCTTC
TRBV7-9	.	TRBJ2-7	.	CASSLSRGFYEQYF	TGTGCCAGCAGCCTGTCGCGGGGATTCTACGAGCAGTACTTC
TRBV10-3	.	TRBJ2-3	TRBD1	CAISETGTGEDTQYF	TGTGCCATCAGTGAGACGGGGACAGGGGAAGATACGCAGTATTTT
TRBV5-1	many	TRBJ1-1	.	CASSLLTAMNTEAFF	TGCGCCAGCAGCTTATTGACAGCGATGAACACTGAAGCTTTCTTT
TRBV6-2/TRBV6-3	.	TRBJ2-3	.	CASSYSDYTQYF	TGTGCCAGCAGTTACTCCGATTATACGCAGTATTTT
TRBV14	.	TRBJ1-1	.	CASSIRGGTEAFF	TGTGCCAGCAGCATCAGGGGAGGCACTGAAGCTTTCTTT
TRBV5-4	.	TRBJ1-4	.	CASSLAGNEKLFF	TGTGCCAGCAGCTTAGCCGGTAATGAAAAACTGTTTTTT
TRBV7-6	many	TRBJ2-5	TRBD2	CASSPPGLAGGLETQYF	TGTGCCAGCAGCCCTCCGGGACTAGCCGGGGGACTAGAGACCCAGTACTTC
TRBV29-1	few	TRBJ2-7	TRBD1	CSVDGQGSEQYF	TGCAGCGTTGATGGACAGGGCTCCGAGCAGTACTTC
TRBV19	few	TRBJ1-3	.	CAAGPGIQRPLGNTIYF	TGTGCTGCCGGCCCGGGAATACAGAGGCCACTTGGAAACACCATATATTTT
TRBV18	many	TRBJ2-3	.	CASSPTDTQYF	TGTGCCAGCTCACCAACAGATACGCAGTATTTT
TRBV20-1	many	TRBJ1-6	.	CSASVPRGDSPLHF	TGCAGTGCTAGCGTTCCGAGGGGTGATTCACCCCTCCACTTT
TRBV7-6	many	TRBJ2-2	TRBD1	CASSLVGQGGTGELFF	TGTGCCAGCAGCTTAGTGGGACAGGGGGGCACCGGGGAGCTGTTTTTT
TRBV4-1	few	TRBJ2-3	.	CASSQDGKGTDTQYF	TGCGCCAGCAGCCAAGATGGGAAAGGGACAGATACGCAGTATTTT
TRBV30	.	TRBJ2-2	.	CAWSPQSTGELFF	TGTGCCTGGAGTCCGCAATCCACCGGGGAGCTGTTTTTT
TRBV6-6	.	TRBJ2-3	.	CASSYRNRDPTDTQYF	TGTGCCAGCAGTTACAGGAACCGGGACCCCACAGATACGCAGTATTTT
TRBV28	few	TRBJ2-1	.	CASSLPISTEQFF	TGTGCCAGCAGTTTACCGATTAGCACTGAGCAGTTCTTC
TRBV30	few	TRBJ1-1	TRBD1	CAWRGTGPEAFF	TGTGCCTGGAGAGGGACAGGGCCTGAAGCTTTCTTT
TRBV5-1	.	TRBJ2-3	.	CASSLSWIDTQYF	TGCGCCAGCAGCTTGAGTTGGATAGATACGCAGTATTTT
TRBV7-6	.	TRBJ2-7	TRBD2	CASSSFGGAYEQYF	TGTGCCAGCAGCTCTTTCGGGGGGGCTTACGAGCAGTACTTC
TRBV30	many	TRBJ1-5	.	CAWSGKAGASNQPQHF	TGTGCCTGGAGTGGGAAGGCAGGGGCTAGCAATCAGCCCCAGCATTTT
TRBV7-9	.	TRBJ2-7	.	CASSPWAREQYF	TGTGCCAGCAGCCCTTGGGCAAGGGAGCAGTACTTC
TRBV6-5	.	TRBJ1-1	TRBD1	CASTTGGQYLNTEAFF	TGTGCCAGCACTACCGGGGGACAGTACTTGAACACTGAAGCTTTCTTT
TRBV7-9	.	TRBJ2-7	.	CASSLSTGAYEQYF	TGTGCCAGCAGCTTGAGTACGGGTGCCTACGAGCAGTACTTC
TRBV5-6	few	TRBJ1-3	.	CASSLYGTLSGNTIYF	TGTGCCAGCAGCTTGTATGGGACACTATCTGGAAACACCATATATTTT
TRBV2	few	TRBJ1-2	.	CASMRVGYGYTF	TGTGCCAGCATGAGGGTTGGCTATGGCTACACCTTC
TRBV5-1	many	TRBJ1-1	.	CASSLNRANTEAFF	TGCGCCAGCAGCTTGAACAGGGCGAACACTGAAGCTTTCTTT
TRBV29-1	few	TRBJ2-3	TRBD1	CSVESRTGGTDTQYF	TGCAGCGTTGAGAGTCGGACAGGGGGGACAGATACGCAGTATTTT
TRBV24-1	many	TRBJ2-7	TRBD2	CATSDSGRSGGEQYF	TGTGCCACCAGTGACAGCGGGAGGTCAGGGGGCGAGCAGTACTTC
TRBV7-3	.	TRBJ2-5	.	CASSPGAGETQYF	TGTGCCAGCAGCCCGGGGGCCGGGGAGACCCAGTACTTC
TRBV5-1	many	TRBJ1-6	TRBD1	CASSSGQSYNSPLHF	TGCGCCAGCAGCTCGGGACAGTCCTATAATTCACCCCTCCACTTT
TRBV14	many	TRBJ1-1	.	CASSPLAGTAFF	TGTGCCAGCAGCCCACTAGCAGGAACAGCTTTCTTT
TRBV5-8	many	TRBJ2-7	.	CASSLAYEQYF	TGTGCCAGCAGCTTGGCCTACGAGCAGTACTTC
TRBV7-7	many	TRBJ2-2	.	CASSVGRNTGELFF	TGTGCTAGCAGCGTTGGACGGAACACCGGGGAGCTGTTTTTT
TRBV10-3	few	TRBJ2-4	.	CAISDSRGGLGIQYF	TGTGCCATCAGTGATTCGAGGGGGGGCCTAGGCATTCAGTACTTC
TRBV7-2	.	TRBJ2-7	.	CASSSRLRPAEQYF	TGTGCCAGCAGCTCTCGGTTAAGGCCGGCCGAGCAGTACTTC
TRBV20-1	few	TRBJ2-2	TRBD2	CSASPPGLAGSGELFF	TGCAGTGCTAGCCCCCCGGGACTAGCGGGTTCCGGGGAGCTGTTTTTT
TRBV12-3/TRBV12-4	few	TRBJ1-2	TRBD1	CASSSGTGDGYTF	TGTGCCAGCAGTTCAGGAACAGGGGATGGCTACACCTTC
TRBV14	.	TRBJ2-5	.	CASSQLGEGYQETQYF	TGTGCCAGCAGCCAACTTGGAGAGGGCTACCAAGAGACCCAGTACTTC
TRBV9	.	TRBJ1-1	.	CASSLRVGDEAFF	TGTGCCAGCAGCCTCCGGGTTGGAGATGAAGCTTTCTTT